This entry describes one T cell receptor (beta chain). The data are from a study of PD-1 blockade in classical Hodgkin lymphoma. Study context: Once every 2 weeks, patients received intravenous nivolumab at 3 mg/kg.

Germline V gene data show CDR1 as MNHEY and CDR2 as SVGAGI. The CDR3 is made up of 13 amino acids. V was clipped by 11 bases and J by 5 bases, with 18 bases between them. Indicated time point: cycle 4 day 1 (C4D1), after more than five weeks of nivolumab. With no exception, relapse followed autologous stem cell transplantation in all patients, and brentuximab vedotin exposure varied. Only in-frame clones appear in the TCRdb table, and some are missing; sequencing was by immunoSEQ multiplex PCR. The sample records around 30,000 clones, around three quarters being singletons. The material sequenced was peripheral blood mononuclear cells (PBMCs), taken before the fourth cycle of nivolumab. This TCR came from a human donor with classical Hodgkin lymphoma. The chain has TRBV6-5 and TRBJ2-5; maybe TRBD2 (6 bases). CDR3: CAVRIGGTETQYF. CDR3 nucleotide sequence: TGTGCCGTGCGAATCGGGGGTACGGAGACCCAGTACTTC.